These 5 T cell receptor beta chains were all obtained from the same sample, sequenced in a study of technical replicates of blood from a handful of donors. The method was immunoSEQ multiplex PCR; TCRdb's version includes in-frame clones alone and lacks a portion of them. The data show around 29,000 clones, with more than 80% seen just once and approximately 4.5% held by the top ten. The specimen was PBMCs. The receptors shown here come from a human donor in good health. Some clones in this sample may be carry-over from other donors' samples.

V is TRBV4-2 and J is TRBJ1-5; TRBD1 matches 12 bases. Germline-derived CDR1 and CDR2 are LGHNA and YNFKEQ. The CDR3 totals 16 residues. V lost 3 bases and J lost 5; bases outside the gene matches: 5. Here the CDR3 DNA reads TGTGCCAGCAGCCAGGGACAGGGGGCTTCTTATCAGCCCCAGCATTTT. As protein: CASSQGQGASYQPQHF.

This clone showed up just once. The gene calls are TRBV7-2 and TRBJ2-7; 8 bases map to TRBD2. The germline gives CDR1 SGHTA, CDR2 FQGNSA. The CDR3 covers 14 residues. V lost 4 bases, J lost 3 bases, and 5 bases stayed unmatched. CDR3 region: CASSWDSGNYEQYF. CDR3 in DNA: TGTGCCAGCAGCTGGGATAGCGGGAACTACGAGCAGTACTTC. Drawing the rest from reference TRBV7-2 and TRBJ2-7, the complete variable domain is GAGVSQSPSNKVTEKGKDVELRCDPISGHTALYWYRQSLGQGLEFLIYFQGNSAPDKSGLPSDRFSAERTGGSVSTLTIQRTQQEDSAVYLCASSWDSGNYEQYFGPGTRLTVT.

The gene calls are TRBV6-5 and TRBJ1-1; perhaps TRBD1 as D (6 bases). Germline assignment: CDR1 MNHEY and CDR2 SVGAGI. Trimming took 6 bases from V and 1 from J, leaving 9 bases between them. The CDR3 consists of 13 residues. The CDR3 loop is CASSIQGNTEAFF. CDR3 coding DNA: TGTGCCAGCAGCATACAGGGGAACACTGAAGCTTTCTTT.

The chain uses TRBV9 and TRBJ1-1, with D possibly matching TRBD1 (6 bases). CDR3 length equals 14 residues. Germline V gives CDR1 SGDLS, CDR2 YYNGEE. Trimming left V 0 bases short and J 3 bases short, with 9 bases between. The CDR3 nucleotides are TGTGCCAGCAGCGTAGTCACAGGGCACACTGAAGCTTTCTTT. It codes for CASSVVTGHTEAFF.

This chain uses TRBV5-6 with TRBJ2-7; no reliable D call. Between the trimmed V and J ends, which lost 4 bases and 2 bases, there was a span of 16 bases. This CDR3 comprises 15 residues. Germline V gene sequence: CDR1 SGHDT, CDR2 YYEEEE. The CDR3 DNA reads TGTGCCAGCAGCCCTCTCGCGGAGCTCCCCTACGAGCAGTACTTC. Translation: CASSPLAELPYEQYF.